The 21 T cell receptor beta chains below all came from one sample that was sequenced in a study of T-cell memory formation after mild COVID-19. TCRdb re-derived calls from the 5' RACE reads in MiXCR, one entry per CDR3 protein. The sample lists hundreds of thousands of distinct CDR3 sequences; roughly 13% were seen once. The sequencing input was PBMCs or a T cell subset sorted from them (not recorded which). Receptors were obtained from a man aged 18 to 29 who had mild COVID-19 (a few samples of this study predate the infection). Cell type and time point are not known.

The gene calls are TRBV29-1 and TRBJ1-1; 9 bases align to TRBD1. The junction had 0 bases not matched to a gene; V was cut back by 6 bases and J by 1 base. The CDR3 consists of 12 residues. The germline V gene encodes CDR1 SQVTM and CDR2 ANQGSEA. The CDR3 DNA reads TGCAGCGTGGACAGGGGGAACACTGAAGCTTTCTTT. Protein product: CSVDRGNTEAFF.

This clonotype was detected a few times. The chain combines TRBV7-2 with TRBJ2-3; 9 bases are shared with TRBD2. CDR1 and CDR2 (germline): SGHTA, FQGNSA. Losses at the gene ends were 1 base for V and 7 bases for J; bases not matched to a gene: 18. This CDR3 is 19 amino acids long. This CDR3 is CASSLGSPLVLAGIYTQYF. The CDR3 bases are TGTGCCAGCAGCTTAGGATCCCCCCTCGTCCTAGCGGGGATATATACGCAGTATTTT.

This clonotype was observed at least ten times. The rearrangement joins TRBV27 to TRBJ2-7; D is possibly TRBD2 (7 bases). Germline V gives CDR1 MNHEY, CDR2 SMNVEV (reference sequence). The CDR3 has 16 amino acids. The V gene lost 5 bases and the J gene lost 0 bases, with 17 bases spanning the gap. The CDR3 DNA reads as TGTGCCAGCAGTCAACCCGGGGGGCCGGGCTCCTACGAGCAGTACGTC. Amino acid sequence: CASSQPGGPGSYEQYV.

The chain joins TRBV28 to TRBJ1-1; D not certain. The V and J ends lost 2 bases and 4 bases respectively, with 11 bases between them. This CDR3 spans 14 amino acids. The germline gives CDR1 MDHEN, CDR2 SYDVKM. DNA of the CDR3: TGTGCCAGCAGTTTAGGTCAGGAGGGCACTGAAGCTTTCTTT. Translated, it gives CASSLGQEGTEAFF.

This clonotype has ten or more counts. This chain uses TRBV2 with TRBJ1-5, with D unresolved. The CDR3 is made up of 13 amino acids. The germline V gene has CDR1 SNHLY and CDR2 FYNNEI. V lost 5 bases and J lost 6, with 11 bases in between. The CDR3 DNA reads as TGTGCCAGCAGTCCCCTTGAGCGTCAGCCCCAGCATTTT. Translation gives CASSPLERQPQHF.

This clonotype was counted between two and nine times. This chain uses TRBV20-1 with TRBJ2-3; 12 bases are shared with TRBD2. CDR3 length: 15 residues. Unmatched junction bases numbered 6, after V lost 5 bases and J lost 3 bases. The V gene's germline CDR1 is DFQATT and CDR2 SNEGSKA (reference sequence). DNA for the CDR3: TGCAGTGCTGGGCCGACTAGCGGGAGTACAGATACGCAGTATTTT. It is translated as CSAGPTSGSTDTQYF.

This clonotype came up many times. The chain combines TRBV11-2 with TRBJ2-3; D gene unclear. Germline V gene lookup returns CDR1 SGHAT and CDR2 FQNNGV. This CDR3 has 17 residues. With 2 bases removed from V and 0 bases from J, the gap between germline ends came to 15 bases. This CDR3 is CASSLSSWGRSTDTQYF. CDR3 bases: TGTGCCAGCAGCTTATCGAGTTGGGGTCGGAGCACAGATACGCAGTATTTT.

The chain carries TRBV11-3 and TRBJ1-6, with D unclear. V lost 7 bases and J lost 0, with 10 bases in between. This CDR3 comprises 15 residues. In germline, CDR1 is SGHNT, CDR2 YENEEA. The CDR3, as DNA: TGTGCCAGCACCCAGCCAAGCTCCTATAATTCACCCCTCCACTTT. Its protein product is CASTQPSSYNSPLHF.

The chain employs TRBV12-5 and TRBJ2-7; 7 nucleotides match TRBD1. The CDR3 contains 14 residues. Germline CDR1 and CDR2: LGHNT and FRNRAP. Trimming cost V 0 bases and J 6 bases; bases outside gene matches: 5. CDR3: CASGLVRQGAEQYV. The CDR3 DNA follows: TGTGCTAGTGGTTTGGTACGACAGGGTGCCGAGCAGTACGTC.

This clonotype was seen ten or more times. The rearrangement links TRBV29-1 to TRBJ2-1; D might be TRBD2 (6 bases). Trimming shortened V by 1 base and J by 9 bases, and 16 bases separated the two germline ends. Germline V lookup: CDR1 SQVTM, CDR2 ANQGSEA. The CDR3 spans 14 residues. CDR3 sequence: CSVEVGSRRGEQFF. CDR3 nucleotide sequence: TGCAGCGTTGAAGTCGGTAGTAGGAGGGGTGAGCAGTTCTTC.

This clonotype came up many times. This rearrangement joins TRBV20-1 to TRBJ2-3; TRBD1 matches at 7 bases. The CDR3 sequence is 15 residues long. Germline assignment: CDR1 DFQATT and CDR2 SNEGSKA (reference sequence). J gave up 2 bases and V 4 bases, and 9 bases lay outside the gene matches. The CDR3 DNA reads TGCAGTGCTAACCGACAGGGATTCACCACAGATACGCAGTATTTT. Translated, it gives CSANRQGFTTDTQYF.

This clonotype was seen more than once but under ten times. V and J are TRBV6-6 and TRBJ1-2; D is perhaps TRBD1 (6 bases). The CDR3 has 16 residues. The V gene's germline CDR1 is MNHNY and CDR2 SVGAGI (reference sequence). V dropped 0 bases and J dropped 7 bases, with 18 bases sitting between them. The CDR3 region is CASSYSTAGALAGYTF. The CDR3 nucleotides are TGTGCCAGCAGTTACTCGACTGCGGGGGCTCTGGCTGGCTACACCTTC.

The sample holds a few counts of this clonotype. The chain employs TRBV12-3 or TRBV12-4 and TRBJ1-5; D might be TRBD1 (5 bases). The CDR3 is 15 residues long. The V end lost 5 bases, the J end lost 6 bases, and 17 bases lay between the germline ends. CDR3 in amino acids: CASSRGLEGPQPQHF. The CDR3 DNA reads as TGTGCCAGCAGTAGGGGTTTGGAGGGGCCTCAGCCCCAGCATTTT.

CDR3 DNA: TGTGCCACCAGTGACTCGAGAAGGGACAGGGTTAATTCACCCCTCCACTTT. Its protein is CATSDSRRDRVNSPLHF. The V gene is TRBV24-1, the J gene TRBJ1-6, with 9 positions matching TRBD1. Looked up from germline, CDR1 is KGHDR and CDR2 is SFDVKD. V dropped 4 bases and J dropped 6; count of bases not matched to a gene: 9. The CDR3 totals 17 residues.

This clonotype was picked up a small number of times. Written as DNA, the CDR3 is TGTGCCAGCAGCCTAGCACGACTTATGATCTACAATGAGCAGTTCTTC. It specifies CASSLARLMIYNEQFF. The chain employs TRBV12-3 or TRBV12-4 and TRBJ2-1, with D possibly TRBD2 on 5 matching bases. Trimming took off 6 bases at V and 3 bases at J, with 18 bases between the two ends. The CDR3 is 16 amino acids.

This clonotype has just a few counts. The chain combines TRBV4-3 with TRBJ2-5; TRBD2 matches at 8 bases. V dropped 1 base and J dropped 5; count of bases not matched to a gene: 12. This CDR3 comprises 17 residues. Germline V CDR1 and CDR2: LGHNA, YSLEER. The CDR3 spells CASSQAYSGGRGETQYF. The CDR3 DNA is TGCGCCAGCAGCCAAGCTTACAGCGGGGGCCGGGGGGAGACCCAGTACTTC.

The chain recombines TRBV4-1 with TRBJ2-3; D is ambiguous. Germline V gives CDR1 MGHRA, CDR2 YSYEKL. This CDR3 region has 14 residues. Between the trimmed V and J ends, which lost 1 base and 6 bases, there was a span of 11 bases. CDR3 sequence reads: CASSQGRSFDTQYF. CDR3 in DNA: TGCGCCAGCAGCCAAGGGAGATCGTTCGATACGCAGTATTTT.

This clonotype was recorded at least ten times. The V gene is TRBV4-1, the J gene TRBJ2-7; D is undetermined. The V end was cut by 0 bases, the J end by 1 base, with 10 bases between. Per germline, CDR1 MGHRA and CDR2 YSYEKL. The CDR3 is 15 residues long. The CDR3 sequence: CASSQERAGSYEQYV. For the CDR3, the DNA is TGCGCCAGCAGCCAAGAAAGGGCAGGATCCTACGAGCAGTACGTC.

This clonotype occurred many times. This chain uses TRBV5-1 with TRBJ2-3, with TRBD1 identical over 10 bases. There are 15 residues in the CDR3. Germline V gene data show CDR1 as SGHRS and CDR2 as YFSETQ. V gave up 4 bases and J gave up 3 bases; unmatched junction bases: 5. DNA of the CDR3: TGCGCCAGCAGCCCCGGGACAGGGGTTACAGATACGCAGTATTTT. The encoded protein is CASSPGTGVTDTQYF.

J is TRBJ2-3 and V is TRBV4-1, with D maybe TRBD2 (6 bases). V lost 0 bases, J lost 6 bases, and 13 bases lay in between. The CDR3 covers 15 residues. Germline CDR1 and CDR2: MGHRA and YSYEKL. This chain's CDR3 is CASSQDQEGSDTQYF. Written as DNA, the CDR3 is TGCGCCAGCAGCCAAGATCAGGAGGGATCCGATACGCAGTATTTT.

The chain joins TRBV20-1 to TRBJ2-5; no definite D call. The CDR3 is made up of 13 amino acids. The germline V gene has CDR1 DFQATT and CDR2 SNEGSKA (reference sequence). V was clipped by 1 base and J by 6 bases, with 12 bases between them. The CDR3 region is CSARVAGLKTQYF. The CDR3 DNA reads TGCAGTGCTAGAGTCGCAGGATTGAAGACCCAGTACTTC.